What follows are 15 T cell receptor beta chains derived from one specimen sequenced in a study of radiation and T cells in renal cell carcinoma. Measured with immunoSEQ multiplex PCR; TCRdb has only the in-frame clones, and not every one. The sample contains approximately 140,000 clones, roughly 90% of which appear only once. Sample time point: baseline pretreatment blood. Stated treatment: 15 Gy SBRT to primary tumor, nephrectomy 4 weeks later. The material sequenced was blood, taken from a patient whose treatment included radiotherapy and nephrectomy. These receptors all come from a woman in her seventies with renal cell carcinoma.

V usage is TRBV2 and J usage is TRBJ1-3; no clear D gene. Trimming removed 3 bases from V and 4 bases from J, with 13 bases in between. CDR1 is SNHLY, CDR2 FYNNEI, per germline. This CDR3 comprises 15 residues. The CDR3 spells CASSDRGLGGNTIYF. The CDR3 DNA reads TGTGCCAGCAGTGACAGAGGTTTGGGGGGAAACACCATATATTTT.

The CDR3 here is CASSYSARSSYNEQFF. The CDR3 DNA reads TGTGCCAGCAGTTACTCGGCCCGTAGCTCCTACAATGAGCAGTTCTTC. This chain links TRBV6-5 with TRBJ2-1; no definite D call. CDR1 MNHEY and CDR2 SVGAGI come from the germline V gene. CDR3 length: 16 amino acids. V lost 0 bases to trimming and J lost 0 bases, with 9 bases between them.

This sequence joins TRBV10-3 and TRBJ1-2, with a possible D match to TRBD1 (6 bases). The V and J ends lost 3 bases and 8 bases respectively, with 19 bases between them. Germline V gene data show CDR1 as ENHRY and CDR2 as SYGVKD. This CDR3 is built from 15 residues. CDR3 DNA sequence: TGTGCCATCAGTGAAAGGGGGGTCGTCCAGAACGGCTACACCTTC. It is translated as CAISERGVVQNGYTF.

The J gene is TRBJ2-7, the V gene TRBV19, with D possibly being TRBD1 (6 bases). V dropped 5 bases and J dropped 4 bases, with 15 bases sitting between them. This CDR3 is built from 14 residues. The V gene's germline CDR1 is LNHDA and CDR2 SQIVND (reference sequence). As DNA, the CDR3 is TGTGCCAGTAGTCTGGTGGGGGCCGCATACGAGCAGTACTTC. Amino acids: CASSLVGAAYEQYF.

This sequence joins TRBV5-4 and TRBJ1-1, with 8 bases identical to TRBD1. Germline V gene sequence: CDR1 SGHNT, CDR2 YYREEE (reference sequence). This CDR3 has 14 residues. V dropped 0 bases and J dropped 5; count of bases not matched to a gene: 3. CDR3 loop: CASSLGQGRTEAFF. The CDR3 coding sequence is TGTGCCAGCAGCTTGGGACAGGGGCGGACTGAAGCTTTCTTT.

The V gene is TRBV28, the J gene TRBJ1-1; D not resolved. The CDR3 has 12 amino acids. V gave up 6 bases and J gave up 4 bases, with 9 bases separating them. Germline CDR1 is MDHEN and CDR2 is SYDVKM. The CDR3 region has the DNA TGTGCCAGCAGGGTGGGGAGCACTGAAGCTTTCTTT. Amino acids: CASRVGSTEAFF.

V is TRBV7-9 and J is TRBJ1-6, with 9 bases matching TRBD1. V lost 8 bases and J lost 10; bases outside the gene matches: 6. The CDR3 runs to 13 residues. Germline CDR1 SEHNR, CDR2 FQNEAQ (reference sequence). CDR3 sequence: CASQGTGQSPLHF. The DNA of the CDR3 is TGTGCCAGCCAAGGGACAGGGCAATCACCCCTCCACTTT.

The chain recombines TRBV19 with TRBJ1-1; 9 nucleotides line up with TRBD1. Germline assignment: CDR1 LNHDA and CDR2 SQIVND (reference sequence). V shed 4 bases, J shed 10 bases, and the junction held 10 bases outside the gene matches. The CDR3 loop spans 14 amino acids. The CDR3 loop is CASSKARTGDGAFF. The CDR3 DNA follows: TGTGCCAGTAGTAAGGCCCGGACAGGGGATGGAGCTTTCTTT.

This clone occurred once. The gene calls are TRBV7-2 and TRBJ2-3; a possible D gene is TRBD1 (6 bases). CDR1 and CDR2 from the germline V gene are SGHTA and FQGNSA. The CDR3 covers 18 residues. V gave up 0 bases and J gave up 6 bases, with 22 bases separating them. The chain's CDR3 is CASSLARTGNPPYDTQYF. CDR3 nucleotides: TGTGCCAGCAGCTTAGCGAGAACAGGGAACCCACCCTACGATACGCAGTATTTT. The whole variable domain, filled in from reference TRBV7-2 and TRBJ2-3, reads GAGVSQSPSNKVTEKGKDVELRCDPISGHTALYWYRQSLGQGLEFLIYFQGNSAPDKSGLPSDRFSAERTGGSVSTLTIQRTQQEDSAVYLCASSLARTGNPPYDTQYFGPGTRLTVL.

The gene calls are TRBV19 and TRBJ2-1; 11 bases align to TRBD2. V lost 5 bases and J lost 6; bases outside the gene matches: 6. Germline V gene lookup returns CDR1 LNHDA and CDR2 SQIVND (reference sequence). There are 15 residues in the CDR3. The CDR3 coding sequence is TGTGCCAGTAGTCATAGCGGGGGGGCGAGCAATGAGCAGTTCTTC. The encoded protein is CASSHSGGASNEQFF.

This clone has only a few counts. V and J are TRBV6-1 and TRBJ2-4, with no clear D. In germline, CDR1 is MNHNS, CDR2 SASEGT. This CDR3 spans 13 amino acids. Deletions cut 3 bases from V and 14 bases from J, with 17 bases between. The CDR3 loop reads CASSDGIRTDKYF. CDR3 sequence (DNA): TGTGCCAGCAGTGACGGTATCCGGACGGATAAGTACTTC.

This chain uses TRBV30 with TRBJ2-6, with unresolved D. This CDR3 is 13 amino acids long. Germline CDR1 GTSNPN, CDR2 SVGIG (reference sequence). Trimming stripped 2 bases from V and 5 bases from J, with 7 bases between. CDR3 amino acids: CAWSTVRANVLTF. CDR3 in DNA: TGTGCCTGGAGTACAGTTCGGGCCAACGTCCTGACTTTC.

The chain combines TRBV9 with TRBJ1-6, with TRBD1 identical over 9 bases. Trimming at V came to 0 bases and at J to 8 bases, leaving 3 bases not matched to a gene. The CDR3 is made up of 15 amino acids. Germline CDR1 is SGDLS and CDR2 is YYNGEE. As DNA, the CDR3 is TGTGCCAGCAGCGTAGAGGGACAGGGATATTCACCCCTCCACTTT. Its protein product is CASSVEGQGYSPLHF.

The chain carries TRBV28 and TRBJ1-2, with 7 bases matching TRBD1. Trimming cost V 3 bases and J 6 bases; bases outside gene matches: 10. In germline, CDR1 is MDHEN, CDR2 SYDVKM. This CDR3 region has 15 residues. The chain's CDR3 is CASSFVPLRGNGYTF. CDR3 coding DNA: TGTGCCAGCAGTTTCGTTCCACTCAGGGGGAATGGCTACACCTTC.

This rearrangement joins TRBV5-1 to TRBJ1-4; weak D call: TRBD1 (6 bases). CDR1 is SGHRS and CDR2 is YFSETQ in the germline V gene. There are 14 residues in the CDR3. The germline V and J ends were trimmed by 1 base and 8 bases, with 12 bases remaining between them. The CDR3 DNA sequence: TGCGCCAGCAGCTTGAGTACAGGGAAGGAAAAACTGTTTTTT. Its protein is CASSLSTGKEKLFF.